The 19 T cell receptor beta chains in this list originate from one sample, sequenced in a study of T cells in localized non-small cell lung cancer. Clones were read by immunoSEQ multiplex PCR, and TCRdb kept only the in-frame ones, dropping some. Among about 10,000 clones listed, around 30% were seen once. Sequencing was performed on lung tumor tissue, taken before any cancer treatment. These receptors were collected from a man aged 35 to 69 with stage I lung adenocarcinoma.

The chain employs TRBV25-1 and TRBJ2-5; 7 bases fit TRBD2. Germline V gene data show CDR1 as MGHDK and CDR2 as SYGVNS. The CDR3 is 14 residues long. V was clipped by 5 bases and J by 2 bases; unmatched bases: 5. The CDR3 DNA is TGTGCCAGCAGTCCCGGGACTACACAAGAGACCCAGTACTTC. This sequence encodes CASSPGTTQETQYF.

The chain uses TRBV19 and TRBJ2-1; the match to TRBD1 covers 7 bases. The J segment lost 9 bases and the V segment lost 3 bases, leaving 11 bases of the junction unmatched. The CDR3 consists of 15 residues. Germline CDR1 LNHDA, CDR2 SQIVND (reference sequence). CDR3 region: CASSMMRQGDVEQFF. CDR3 bases: TGTGCCAGTAGTATGATGAGGCAGGGGGACGTTGAGCAGTTCTTC.

This clone is judged medium-sized. This chain connects TRBV11-3 to TRBJ1-5; no reliable D call. Germline lookup yields CDR1 SGHNT and CDR2 YENEEA. CDR3 size: 15 residues. V lost 5 bases and J 7 bases, leaving 18 bases between the germline ends. CDR3 sequence: CASSTHVGGGQPQHF. Here the CDR3 DNA reads TGTGCCAGCAGCACGCATGTGGGTGGAGGGCAGCCCCAGCATTTT.

The V and J genes are TRBV5-1 and TRBJ1-3; D is ambiguous. The ends were cut back, 5 bases at V and 4 bases at J, with 16 bases in the middle. This CDR3 spans 15 amino acids. Germline CDR1 reads SGHRS; CDR2 reads YFSETQ. CDR3 in amino acids: CASRPSGMGGNTIYF. CDR3 coding DNA: TGCGCCAGCAGACCCTCGGGCATGGGGGGAAACACCATATATTTT.

This clone was detected a few times. V gene TRBV6-8 combines with J gene TRBJ1-2; TRBD1 is a possible D gene (5 bases). Germline V CDR1 and CDR2: MNHGY, SAAAGT. V dropped 2 bases and J dropped 5 bases, with 9 bases sitting between them. The CDR3 runs 13 residues. The chain's CDR3 is CASSYGAEYGYTF. The CDR3 DNA follows: TGTGCCAGCAGTTACGGGGCAGAGTATGGCTACACCTTC.

The rearrangement uses TRBV18 and TRBJ2-3, with D possibly called TRBD1 or TRBD2 (5 bases each). The CDR3 runs to 17 residues. Between the trimmed V and J ends, which lost 0 bases and 2 bases, there was a span of 15 bases. The germline gives CDR1 KGHSH, CDR2 LQKENI. The CDR3 bases are TGTGCCAGCTCACCACCGACTCTTGGGGGTTCCACAGATACGCAGTATTTT. Its protein is CASSPPTLGGSTDTQYF.

This clone was recorded a few times. V and J are TRBV11-3 and TRBJ1-5, with D tentatively TRBD1 (6 bases). Germline V gives CDR1 SGHNT, CDR2 YENEEA. V dropped 4 bases and J dropped 4 bases, with 11 bases sitting between them. This CDR3 comprises 14 residues. The CDR3: CASSSGHLNQPQHF. The CDR3 DNA reads as TGTGCCAGCAGCTCGGGACACCTAAATCAGCCCCAGCATTTT. The variable domain in full, with the rest retrieved from reference TRBV11-3 and TRBJ1-5, is EAGVVQSPRYKIIEKKQPVAFWCNPISGHNTLYWYLQNLGQGPELLIRYENEEAVDDSQLPKDRFSAERLKGVDSTLKIQPAELGDSAVYLCASSSGHLNQPQHFGDGTRLSIL.

This clone was seen only a few times. The rearrangement joins TRBV6-8 to TRBJ2-7, with D uncertain. Germline lookup yields CDR1 MNHGY and CDR2 SAAAGT. CDR3 length: 14 residues. Trimming took off 7 bases at V and 1 base at J, with 14 bases between the two ends. The CDR3 sequence: CASNAVTVSYEQYF. DNA for the CDR3: TGTGCCAGCAACGCTGTGACGGTTTCCTACGAGCAGTACTTC.

This clone has just a few counts. The gene calls are TRBV6-8 and TRBJ1-2; D remains unclear. CDR1 is MNHGY and CDR2 is SAAAGT in the germline V gene. The CDR3 extends over 14 amino acids. V was clipped by 6 bases and J by 0 bases, with 11 bases between them. The CDR3 spells CASSLGLANYGYTF. CDR3 coding DNA: TGTGCCAGCAGCTTAGGCCTTGCTAACTATGGCTACACCTTC.

J is TRBJ1-1 and V is TRBV29-1, with TRBD1 matching 9 bases. V lost 7 bases, J lost 3 bases, and 18 bases stayed unmatched. Germline lookup yields CDR1 SQVTM and CDR2 ANQGSEA. The CDR3 contains 17 residues. CDR3 coding DNA: TGCAGCGACGGACCCGACAGGGGGTCTTTCGGGTACACTGAAGCTTTCTTT. Translated: CSDGPDRGSFGYTEAFF.

This clone came up a few times. The chain carries TRBV11-3 and TRBJ1-5, with TRBD1 as a possible D gene (6 bases). Germline V gives CDR1 SGHNT, CDR2 YENEEA. The length of the CDR3 is 15 residues. Trimming left V 1 base short and J 7 bases short, with 14 bases between. The CDR3 nucleotides read TGTGCCAGCAGCTTAGTGTCCGGGGGCGCCCAGCCCCAGCATTTT. This translates into CASSLVSGGAQPQHF. Full variable domain (rest looked up from reference TRBV11-3 and TRBJ1-5): EAGVVQSPRYKIIEKKQPVAFWCNPISGHNTLYWYLQNLGQGPELLIRYENEEAVDDSQLPKDRFSAERLKGVDSTLKIQPAELGDSAVYLCASSLVSGGAQPQHFGDGTRLSIL.

This clone was seen only once. V is TRBV5-1 and J is TRBJ2-1, with 15 bases identical to TRBD2. Germline CDR1 reads SGHRS; CDR2 reads YFSETQ. The CDR3 runs to 15 residues. The V gene end was trimmed by 2 bases and the J gene end by 8 bases; junction bases not matched to a gene: 2. The chain's CDR3 is CASSFWTSGGDEQFF. The CDR3 DNA follows: TGCGCCAGCAGCTTCTGGACTAGCGGGGGGGATGAGCAGTTCTTC.

Remarks on this clone: This same CDR3 is encoded by further DNA sequences in the sample. V and J are TRBV30 and TRBJ2-7; a possible D gene is TRBD1 (5 bases). Germline CDR1 and CDR2: GTSNPN and SVGIG (reference sequence). The CDR3 is 13 residues long. V was cut by 4 bases and J by 2 bases, with 12 bases left in between. This chain's CDR3 is CAWNGQGPYEQYF. Here the CDR3 DNA reads TGTGCCTGGAATGGCCAGGGTCCCTACGAGCAGTACTTC.

This clone ranks as large. The sample holds other DNA sequences that translate to the same CDR3. This rearrangement joins TRBV30 to TRBJ2-7; TRBD1 matches 8 bases. V trimming: 4 bases; J trimming: 2 bases; junction bases outside the gene matches: 4. The CDR3 consists of 13 residues. Germline lookup yields CDR1 GTSNPN and CDR2 SVGIG (reference sequence). The CDR3: CAWNGQGPYEQYF. The CDR3 DNA is TGTGCCTGGAATGGACAGGGCCCCTACGAGCAGTACTTC.

This clone turned up a few times. The chain carries TRBV6-8 and TRBJ2-5; 8 positions match TRBD1. Germline V gene lookup returns CDR1 MNHGY and CDR2 SAAAGT. The CDR3 covers 12 residues. V was pared by 4 bases and J by 5 bases, with 0 bases of the junction left unmatched. In nucleotides, the CDR3 is TGTGCCAGCAGTTGGGACAGGGAGACCCAGTACTTC. Translation: CASSWDRETQYF.

This clone rates as medium-sized. This rearrangement joins TRBV6-8 to TRBJ2-3; 10 nucleotides match TRBD1. CDR1 and CDR2 from the germline V gene are MNHGY and SAAAGT. After removal of 5 bases from V and 6 bases from J, the junction contained 5 bases not matched to a gene. The CDR3 runs to 14 residues. In DNA form, the CDR3 reads TGTGCCAGCAGTAGGACAGGGGGAGCTGATACGCAGTATTTT. This translates into CASSRTGGADTQYF.

The V gene is TRBV18, the J gene TRBJ2-3, with a possible D match to TRBD2 (6 bases). This CDR3 is 15 amino acids long. Germline V gene data show CDR1 as KGHSH and CDR2 as LQKENI. V was cut by 2 bases and J by 0 bases, with 9 bases left in between. The DNA for the CDR3 is TGTGCCAGCTCACCAACCGGGGGAAGCACAGATACGCAGTATTTT. Its protein is CASSPTGGSTDTQYF.

CDR3 DNA: TGTGCCTGGGGACACTCTGGAAACACCATATATTTT. Its translation: CAWGHSGNTIYF. The chain joins TRBV30 to TRBJ1-3; D is possibly TRBD1 (5 bases). V was pared by 5 bases and J by 0 bases, with 5 bases between. CDR1 and CDR2 (germline): GTSNPN, SVGIG (reference sequence). The CDR3 spans 12 residues.

V and J are TRBV18 and TRBJ2-2; TRBD1 agrees at 8 bases. This CDR3 comprises 17 residues. The germline V gene encodes CDR1 KGHSH and CDR2 LQKENI. The junction had 13 bases not matched to a gene; V was cut back by 6 bases and J by 4 bases. The DNA of the CDR3 is TGTGCCAGCTCGCCCCTCACAACAGGGGGATCCACCGGGGAGCTGTTTTTT. As protein: CASSPLTTGGSTGELFF.